A selection of T cell receptor beta chains follows, all from one sample in a study of cytomegalovirus exposure and HLA in healthy donors. Profiled with immunoSEQ multiplex PCR; TCRdb holds only in-frame clones, not every one. The profile covers approximately 150,000 clones, with roughly 89% appearing a single time and 4.5% taken by the ten largest. Sequencing input: PBMCs. Receptor source: a man aged 18 to 29 in good health and CMV-seropositive. Each CDR3 is given with its conserved first and last residue. D genes are given only for firm matches. Size tells how often a clone was seen (once, few, many) or the class of an expanded clone, and some rows leave it out.

D: TRBD2
J: TRBJ2-1
size: once
length: 15
V: TRBV6-6
CDR3: CASSSGGTSYNEQFF
DNA: TGTGCCAGCAGTAGCGGGGGTACCTCCTACAATGAGCAGTTCTTC

D: .
J: TRBJ2-2
size: .
length: 15
V: TRBV6-6
CDR3: CASGPGQGFTGELFF
DNA: TGTGCCAGCGGGCCTGGGCAGGGGTTCACCGGGGAGCTGTTTTTT

D: TRBD1
J: TRBJ1-2
size: .
length: 15
V: TRBV27
CDR3: CASSSPSGGKRGYTF
DNA: TGTGCCAGCAGTTCCCCATCAGGGGGAAAAAGAGGCTACACCTTC

D: TRBD1
J: TRBJ1-1
size: .
length: 17
V: TRBV5-4
CDR3: CASSTGQGRVRNTEAFF
DNA: TGTGCCAGCAGCACGGGACAGGGTAGAGTGCGGAACACTGAAGCTTTCTTT

D: TRBD2
J: TRBJ2-1
size: .
length: 15
V: TRBV6-1
CDR3: CASSLAGSSYNEQFF
DNA: TGTGCCAGCAGTCTAGCGGGGAGCTCCTACAATGAGCAGTTCTTC

D: TRBD2
J: TRBJ2-3
size: .
length: 14
V: TRBV27
CDR3: CASSGLAGVDTQYF
DNA: TGTGCCAGCAGTGGACTAGCGGGAGTAGATACGCAGTATTTT

D: .
J: TRBJ2-2
size: .
length: 14
V: TRBV27
CDR3: CASSLWGDTGELFF
DNA: TGTGCCAGCAGTTTATGGGGAGACACCGGGGAGCTGTTTTTT

D: .
J: TRBJ1-3
size: .
length: 16
V: TRBV18
CDR3: CASSPGLPTGGNTIYF
DNA: TGTGCCAGCTCACCGGGGCTTCCTACAGGTGGAAACACCATATATTTT

D: .
J: TRBJ1-5
size: once
length: 17
V: TRBV7-2
CDR3: CASSLAGGRYSNQPQHF
DNA: TGTGCCAGCAGCTTAGCCGGGGGGCGGTATAGCAATCAGCCCCAGCATTTT

D: TRBD2
J: TRBJ2-1
size: .
length: 15
V: TRBV7-6
CDR3: CATGQGAGVENEQFF
DNA: TGTGCCACCGGACAAGGAGCGGGAGTAGAAAATGAGCAGTTCTTC

D: TRBD1
J: TRBJ2-2
size: .
length: 14
V: TRBV27
CDR3: CASTFGQGPGELFF
DNA: TGTGCCAGCACCTTCGGACAGGGGCCCGGGGAGCTGTTTTTT

D: TRBD1
J: TRBJ1-2
size: .
length: 13
V: TRBV6-6
CDR3: CASSRQGTDGYTF
DNA: TGTGCCAGCAGTCGACAGGGAACGGATGGCTACACCTTC

D: TRBD1
J: TRBJ2-2
size: few
length: 16
V: TRBV5-1
CDR3: CASSWDSIGYTGELFF
DNA: TGCGCCAGCAGCTGGGACAGCATTGGGTATACCGGGGAGCTGTTTTTT

D: .
J: TRBJ1-2
size: .
length: 13
V: TRBV13
CDR3: CASSRRQFGGYTF
DNA: TGTGCCAGCAGCAGACGACAGTTTGGGGGCTACACCTTC

D: .
J: TRBJ2-7
size: .
length: 13
V: TRBV7-2
CDR3: CASSLVVLYEQYF
DNA: TGTGCCAGCAGCTTGGTCGTACTCTACGAGCAGTACTTC

D: .
J: TRBJ2-1
size: .
length: 19
V: TRBV9
CDR3: CASSVKTGLRGTPIDEQFF
DNA: TGTGCCAGCAGCGTGAAGACAGGGCTCCGCGGGACCCCTATCGATGAGCAGTTCTTC

D: .
J: TRBJ2-7
size: .
length: 13
V: TRBV6-5
CDR3: CASSPSASYEQYF
DNA: TGTGCCAGCAGCCCCAGCGCATCCTACGAGCAGTACTTC

D: .
J: TRBJ1-1
size: .
length: 13
V: TRBV9
CDR3: CASRAMSGTEAFF
DNA: TGTGCCAGCAGAGCCATGTCGGGCACTGAAGCTTTCTTT

D: TRBD1
J: TRBJ2-7
size: .
length: 17
V: TRBV5-1
CDR3: CASSLASTGGSSYEQYF
DNA: TGCGCCAGCAGCTTGGCCAGTACAGGGGGCAGCTCCTACGAGCAGTACTTC

D: TRBD1
J: TRBJ2-1
size: .
length: 14
V: TRBV18
CDR3: CASSPLTGDNEQFF
DNA: TGTGCCAGCTCACCCCTAACAGGGGACAATGAGCAGTTCTTC

D: TRBD1
J: TRBJ1-1
size: .
length: 18
V: TRBV5-6
CDR3: CASNLVNRGRALNTEAFF
DNA: TGTGCCAGCAACTTGGTGAACAGGGGCCGGGCTTTGAACACTGAAGCTTTCTTT

D: TRBD2
J: TRBJ2-1
size: .
length: 17
V: TRBV5-1
CDR3: CASSWSSGSPSYNEQFF
DNA: TGCGCCAGCAGCTGGTCTAGCGGGAGTCCGTCCTACAATGAGCAGTTCTTC

D: TRBD2
J: TRBJ2-3
size: .
length: 16
V: TRBV7-8
CDR3: CASSLVLGGGTYTQYF
DNA: TGTGCCAGCAGCTTAGTGCTCGGGGGGGGCACATATACGCAGTATTTT

D: .
J: TRBJ1-6
size: .
length: 17
V: TRBV7-6
CDR3: CASSRLRDNLNNSPLHF
DNA: TGTGCCAGCAGCCGCCTTAGGGACAACCTTAATAATTCACCCCTCCACTTT

D: TRBD2
J: TRBJ2-7
size: once
length: 15
V: TRBV7-2
CDR3: CASSLMSGGTYEQYF
DNA: TGTGCCAGCAGCCTCATGTCGGGGGGGACCTACGAGCAGTACTTC

D: TRBD2
J: TRBJ2-7
size: .
length: 18
V: TRBV7-9
CDR3: CASSRLGTSGRASYEQYF
DNA: TGTGCCAGCAGTCGACTCGGGACTAGCGGGAGGGCCTCCTACGAGCAGTACTTC

D: TRBD2
J: TRBJ2-3
size: .
length: 15
V: TRBV5-1
CDR3: CASVPGGGTTDTQYF
DNA: TGCGCCAGCGTTCCAGGCGGGGGGACCACAGATACGCAGTATTTT

D: .
J: TRBJ1-1
size: .
length: 13
V: TRBV6-1
CDR3: CASSRTVNTEAFF
DNA: TGTGCCAGCAGCCGGACAGTGAACACTGAAGCTTTCTTT

D: .
J: TRBJ1-5
size: .
length: 14
V: TRBV30
CDR3: CAWSRGLGGQPQHF
DNA: TGTGCCTGGAGCAGGGGTCTTGGGGGCCAGCCCCAGCATTTT

D: TRBD2
J: TRBJ2-1
size: once
length: 15
V: TRBV29-1
CDR3: CSVENLAASYNEQFF
DNA: TGCAGCGTTGAGAACCTAGCGGCCTCCTACAATGAGCAGTTCTTC

D: .
J: TRBJ1-2
size: .
length: 14
V: TRBV4-2
CDR3: CASSRDYRDEGYTF
DNA: TGTGCCAGCAGCCGGGATTACAGGGATGAAGGCTACACCTTC

D: TRBD2
J: TRBJ2-5
size: .
length: 16
V: TRBV19
CDR3: CASSFRTSGSRETQYF
DNA: TGTGCCAGTAGTTTTAGGACTAGCGGGAGTCGAGAGACCCAGTACTTC

D: .
J: TRBJ1-1
size: .
length: 15
V: TRBV5-4
CDR3: CASSLEMTANTEAFF
DNA: TGTGCCAGCAGCTTGGAAATGACTGCGAACACTGAAGCTTTCTTT

D: TRBD1
J: TRBJ1-4
size: .
length: 15
V: TRBV9
CDR3: CASSSGTATNEKLFF
DNA: TGTGCCAGCAGCTCTGGGACAGCAACTAATGAAAAACTGTTTTTT

D: TRBD2
J: TRBJ2-5
size: .
length: 13
V: TRBV30
CDR3: CALSPGLGETQYF
DNA: TGTGCCTTATCCCCGGGACTAGGAGAGACCCAGTACTTC

D: .
J: TRBJ1-6
size: .
length: 17
V: TRBV5-6
CDR3: CASSDRHSGSYNSPLHF
DNA: TGTGCCAGCTCCGACAGACACTCAGGCTCCTATAATTCACCCCTCCACTTT

D: .
J: TRBJ1-2
size: .
length: 13
V: TRBV6-1
CDR3: CASSPVGVYGYTF
DNA: TGTGCCAGCAGCCCCGTGGGCGTCTATGGCTACACCTTC

D: .
J: TRBJ2-2
size: .
length: 15
V: TRBV6-5
CDR3: CASSYSNGNTGELFF
DNA: TGTGCCAGCAGTTACTCGAATGGCAACACCGGGGAGCTGTTTTTT

D: .
J: TRBJ2-5
size: once
length: 14
V: TRBV29-1
CDR3: CSVEVNPREETQYF
DNA: TGCAGCGTTGAAGTCAATCCCCGCGAAGAGACCCAGTACTTC

D: TRBD2
J: TRBJ2-5
size: .
length: 18
V: TRBV7-6
CDR3: CASSPGWAGGRYQETQYF
DNA: TGTGCCAGCAGCCCGGGGTGGGCGGGAGGCAGGTACCAAGAGACCCAGTACTTC

D: .
J: TRBJ1-5
size: .
length: 14
V: TRBV28
CDR3: CASSLTREEQPQHF
DNA: TGTGCCAGCAGTTTGACCAGGGAGGAACAGCCCCAGCATTTT

D: TRBD1
J: TRBJ2-3
size: once
length: 13
V: TRBV19
CDR3: CAARDSDTDTQYF
DNA: TGTGCCGCCCGGGACAGTGACACAGATACGCAGTATTTT

D: .
J: TRBJ2-3
size: .
length: 15
V: TRBV11-2
CDR3: CASSLVAGGLDTQYF
DNA: TGTGCCAGCAGCTTAGTAGCCGGAGGGTTAGATACGCAGTATTTT

D: .
J: TRBJ2-1
size: .
length: 15
V: TRBV7-2
CDR3: CASSLGLSSYNEQFF
DNA: TGTGCCAGCAGCTTAGGGCTTTCCTCCTACAATGAGCAGTTCTTC

D: .
J: TRBJ2-3
size: .
length: 17
V: TRBV21-1
CDR3: CASSKVTSGGFTDTQYF
DNA: TGTGCCAGCAGCAAAGTAACTAGCGGGGGGTTCACAGATACGCAGTATTTT

D: TRBD2
J: TRBJ2-1
size: once
length: 15
V: TRBV19
CDR3: CASRGAGGMGYEQFF
DNA: TGTGCCAGTAGAGGGGCGGGAGGCATGGGGTATGAGCAGTTCTTC

D: .
J: TRBJ2-3
size: .
length: 16
V: TRBV11-2
CDR3: CASSLGNQVPTDTQYF
DNA: TGTGCCAGCAGCTTAGGGAATCAGGTCCCCACAGATACGCAGTATTTT

D: .
J: TRBJ2-1
size: few
length: 12
V: TRBV28
CDR3: CASSLQQGEQFF
DNA: TGTGCCAGCAGTTTACAACAGGGAGAGCAGTTCTTC

D: .
J: TRBJ2-7
size: .
length: 13
V: TRBV5-4
CDR3: CASSLDPAGEQYF
DNA: TGTGCCAGCAGCTTGGATCCAGCGGGTGAGCAGTACTTC

D: .
J: TRBJ2-3
size: .
length: 15
V: TRBV7-6
CDR3: CASSLGPKSTDTQYF
DNA: TGTGCCAGCAGCTTAGGCCCTAAAAGCACAGATACGCAGTATTTT

D: .
J: TRBJ2-7
size: .
length: 12
V: TRBV2
CDR3: CASSKDSYEQYF
DNA: TGTGCCAGCAGTAAGGACAGCTACGAGCAGTACTTC

D: TRBD2
J: TRBJ2-2
size: .
length: 17
V: TRBV5-1
CDR3: CASRGGRQTALTGELFF
DNA: TGCGCCAGCAGAGGCGGGAGGCAAACAGCTCTCACCGGGGAGCTGTTTTTT

D: .
J: TRBJ1-5
size: .
length: 16
V: TRBV18
CDR3: CASSPRSENSNQPQHF
DNA: TGTGCCAGCTCACCACGGTCGGAGAATAGCAATCAGCCCCAGCATTTT

D: TRBD2
J: TRBJ2-3
size: .
length: 16
V: TRBV10-2
CDR3: CASSPTLATSTDTQYF
DNA: TGCGCCAGCAGTCCCACACTAGCGACTAGCACAGATACGCAGTATTTT

D: TRBD1
J: TRBJ1-2
size: .
length: 14
V: TRBV28
CDR3: CASSPGQQRYGYTF
DNA: TGTGCCAGCAGTCCGGGACAGCAACGCTATGGCTACACCTTC